The 19 T cell receptor beta chains presented below share a single source sample, sequenced in a study of T cell responses to AZD1222 COVID-19 vaccine. Profiled with immunoSEQ multiplex PCR; TCRdb holds only in-frame clones, not every one. The table for this sample gives under 150,000 clones. The sample comprised peripheral blood. Receptor source: an adult in good health.

The chain combines TRBV20-1 with TRBJ2-2; D not resolved. V lost 5 bases and J 9 bases, leaving 10 bases between the germline ends. The CDR3 covers 11 residues. Germline V gene lookup returns CDR1 DFQATT and CDR2 SNEGSKA (reference sequence). The CDR3 reads CSASDEWELFF. The CDR3 DNA reads TGCAGTGCTTCCGACGAGTGGGAGCTGTTTTTT.

V and J are TRBV20-1 and TRBJ1-1; D possibly corresponds to TRBD1 (6 bases). The CDR3 extends over 15 amino acids. The germline V gene encodes CDR1 DFQATT and CDR2 SNEGSKA (reference sequence). Trimming stripped 5 bases from V and 0 bases from J, with 16 bases between. DNA of the CDR3: TGCAGTGCTCGTGGAGGGGGACGCATGAACACTGAAGCTTTCTTT. Translated: CSARGGGRMNTEAFF.

V is TRBV7-9 and J is TRBJ2-5; 11 nucleotides agree with TRBD2. Germline assignment: CDR1 SEHNR and CDR2 FQNEAQ (reference sequence). The CDR3 length is 15 residues. J lost 3 bases, V lost 3 bases, and 3 bases had no gene match. CDR3 sequence reads: CASSFVTSGEETQYF. The CDR3 region has the DNA TGTGCCAGCAGCTTCGTGACTAGCGGGGAAGAGACCCAGTACTTC.

The V call is TRBV10-1, the J call TRBJ1-6, with D tentatively TRBD1 (6 bases). Trimming took off 2 bases at V and 5 bases at J, with 22 bases between the two ends. CDR3 length: 19 residues. Germline V lookup: CDR1 WNHNN, CDR2 SYGVQD (reference sequence). The CDR3, as DNA: TGCGCCAGCAGTGAGGGGGATGCGGTCAGGGACACGAATAATTCACCCCTCCACTTT. This encodes CASSEGDAVRDTNNSPLHF.

CDR3 in DNA: TGTGCCAGTAGCAACCTCCTCTATTACGAGCAGTACTTC. Amino acid sequence: CASSNLLYYEQYF. J is TRBJ2-7 and V is TRBV19; D unresolved. The CDR3 runs 13 residues. Germline V lookup: CDR1 LNHDA, CDR2 SQIVND (reference sequence). Trimming shortened V by 6 bases and J by 4 bases, and 13 bases separated the two germline ends. Full variable domain (rest looked up from reference TRBV19 and TRBJ2-7): DGGITQSPKYLFRKEGQNVTLSCEQNLNHDAMYWYRQDPGQGLRLIYYSQIVNDFQKGDIAEGYSVSREKKESFPLTVTSAQKNPTAFYLCASSNLLYYEQYFGPGTRLTVT.

The chain links TRBV5-8 to TRBJ2-7; D call uncertain. The germline V gene has CDR1 SGHTS and CDR2 YDEGEE. Trimming removed 0 bases from V and 2 bases from J, with 9 bases in between. The CDR3 is 14 amino acids. This CDR3 is CASSLGLGTYEQYF. CDR3 nucleotides: TGTGCCAGCAGCTTGGGGTTGGGTACCTACGAGCAGTACTTC.

The genes are TRBV27 and TRBJ1-2; 7 nucleotides agree with TRBD1. V was pared by 5 bases and J by 2 bases, with 11 bases of the junction left unmatched. The CDR3 extends over 16 amino acids. CDR1 and CDR2 (germline): MNHEY, SMNVEV (reference sequence). The CDR3: CASSKQRDSGNYGYTF. In DNA form, the CDR3 reads TGTGCCAGCAGTAAACAACGGGACAGTGGGAACTATGGCTACACCTTC.

The chain couples TRBV5-6 to TRBJ1-2; D gene unclear. Per the germline V gene, CDR1 is SGHDT and CDR2 is YYEEEE. The CDR3 consists of 12 residues. V dropped 3 bases and J dropped 4 bases, with 7 bases sitting between them. The CDR3 sequence: CASSWDPYGYTF. In DNA form, the CDR3 reads TGTGCCAGCAGCTGGGATCCCTATGGCTACACCTTC.

This chain connects TRBV14 to TRBJ1-2; D uncertain. Looked up from germline, CDR1 is SGHDN and CDR2 is FVKESK. There are 16 residues in the CDR3. V lost 6 bases, J lost 3 bases, and 20 bases lay in between. CDR3 sequence (DNA): TGTGCCAGCAGTCCTACTTTGGTCACAACTTACTATGGCTACACCTTC. This gives the protein CASSPTLVTTYYGYTF.

The J gene is TRBJ2-3, the V gene TRBV7-2; 16 nucleotides match TRBD2. This CDR3 contains 15 residues. Germline lookup yields CDR1 SGHTA and CDR2 FQGNSA. The V gene end was trimmed by 5 bases and the J gene end by 7 bases; junction bases not matched to a gene: 3. CDR3 DNA sequence: TGTGCCAGCAGCCCGGGACTAGCGGGGGGGCATACGCAGTATTTT. This encodes CASSPGLAGGHTQYF.

The chain joins TRBV12-1 to TRBJ1-2; the DNA was not compared with TRBD1, the D call given in the table. TRBV12-1 is deemed a pseudogene. The CDR3 runs 16 residues. The CDR3 DNA reads as TGTGCCAGCAGGGACCCTACAGGGGACCTTTACTATGGCTACACCTTC. It encodes CASRDPTGDLYYGYTF.

V usage is TRBV6-2 or TRBV6-3 and J usage is TRBJ1-1, with no clear D. V was shortened by 6 bases and J by 3 bases, with 8 bases between the two germline ends. The CDR3 contains 12 residues. Germline assignment: CDR1 MNHEY and CDR2 SVGEGT. This chain's CDR3 is CASSTHYTEAFF. The CDR3 nucleotides read TGTGCCAGCAGCACACACTACACTGAAGCTTTCTTT.

The chain employs TRBV10-1 and TRBJ2-5; 9 nucleotides match TRBD2. The ends lost 3 bases at V and 6 bases at J; junction bases unmatched: 11. From germline, CDR1 is WNHNN and CDR2 SYGVQD (reference sequence). This CDR3 comprises 16 residues. In nucleotides, the CDR3 is TGCGCCAGCAGTGAAGGGGGCCTAGCGGGGTGGAAGACCCAGTACTTC. Amino acids: CASSEGGLAGWKTQYF.

V is TRBV19 and J is TRBJ1-5; D unclear. V lost 6 bases, J lost 8 bases, and 17 bases lay in between. Germline V CDR1 and CDR2: LNHDA, SQIVND (reference sequence). This CDR3 contains 14 residues. The CDR3 spells CASRGNLIGEPQHF. The CDR3 DNA reads as TGTGCCAGTAGGGGCAACCTGATCGGGGAGCCCCAGCATTTT.

CDR3 residues: CASSLDRGATGELFF. The CDR3 DNA follows: TGTGCCAGCAGTCTGGACAGGGGGGCCACCGGGGAGCTGTTTTTT. V usage is TRBV2 and J usage is TRBJ2-2; 10 positions match TRBD1. The CDR3 consists of 15 residues. V was clipped by 5 bases and J by 4 bases; unmatched bases: 4. Germline V gene data show CDR1 as SNHLY and CDR2 as FYNNEI.

This chain links TRBV9 with TRBJ2-3; weak D call: TRBD1 (5 bases). V dropped 4 bases and J dropped 4 bases, with 16 bases sitting between them. The CDR3 runs 15 residues. Germline V gene data show CDR1 as SGDLS and CDR2 as YYNGEE. CDR3 DNA: TGTGCCAGCAGCCCCGTAGGGGATAAGGCAGATACGCAGTATTTT. It yields the protein CASSPVGDKADTQYF.

The J gene is TRBJ1-2, the V gene TRBV15; D is unresolved. Trimming took 4 bases from V and 2 from J, leaving 5 bases between them. The germline V gene has CDR1 LNHNV and CDR2 YYDKDF (reference sequence). The CDR3 is 12 residues long. DNA for the CDR3: TGTGCCACCAGCAACGACAACTATGGCTACACCTTC. Residues: CATSNDNYGYTF.

This rearrangement joins TRBV6-5 to TRBJ2-1; D remains unclear. Germline V CDR1 and CDR2: MNHEY, SVGAGI. Between the trimmed V and J ends, which lost 3 bases and 4 bases, there was a span of 16 bases. The CDR3 runs 16 residues. CDR3 DNA: TGTGCCAGCAGTTATGAGGCCCCTAGGATATACAATGAGCAGTTCTTC. This translates into CASSYEAPRIYNEQFF.

J is TRBJ2-5 and V is TRBV5-1, with D perhaps assigned TRBD1 or TRBD2 (5 bases each). The CDR3 sequence is 13 residues long. Trimming left V 0 bases short and J 5 bases short, with 8 bases between. Germline V gene lookup returns CDR1 SGHRS and CDR2 YFSETQ. Here the CDR3 DNA reads TGCGCCAGCAGCTTGGGGGACCGGGAGACCCAGTACTTC. This gives the protein CASSLGDRETQYF.